These 25 T cell receptor beta chains came from one sample sequenced in a study of blood T cell repertoires in COVID-19. Profiled with immunoSEQ multiplex PCR; TCRdb holds only in-frame clones, not every one. This sample yields nearly 400,000 clones, of which roughly 89% are seen a single time; 1.5% to 2% belongs to the top ten. The sample consisted of PBMCs or T cells enriched from blood (not recorded which). Every receptor here comes from a woman aged 30 to 39 who had recovered from COVID-19.

A single count supports this clone. This sequence joins TRBV7-9 and TRBJ1-1, with D tentatively TRBD1 (6 bases). CDR3 size: 17 residues. Trimming removed 4 bases from V and 1 base from J, with 19 bases in between. Per germline, CDR1 SEHNR and CDR2 FQNEAQ (reference sequence). Here the CDR3 reads CASSSVPGHRANTEAFF. CDR3 DNA: TGTGCCAGCAGCTCGGTGCCGGGACACCGAGCGAACACTGAAGCTTTCTTT.

The rearrangement uses TRBV2 and TRBJ2-1; TRBD1 agrees at 8 bases. Germline V lookup: CDR1 SNHLY, CDR2 FYNNEI. The CDR3 is 13 residues long. V shed 7 bases, J shed 8 bases, and the junction held 7 bases outside the gene matches. The CDR3 loop reads CASMTDRVDEQFF. In nucleotides, the CDR3 is TGTGCCAGCATGACGGACAGGGTTGATGAGCAGTTCTTC.

This rearrangement joins TRBV5-1 to TRBJ1-6; 7 bases line up with TRBD1. The CDR3 is 16 residues long. V lost 4 bases and J lost 8; bases outside the gene matches: 12. The V gene's germline CDR1 is SGHRS and CDR2 YFSETQ. CDR3 in DNA: TGCGCCAGCAGCCCGGGACAGACAGGAGGTTATTCACCCCTCCACTTT. It encodes CASSPGQTGGYSPLHF.

This rearrangement joins TRBV5-8 to TRBJ1-5, with D perhaps matching TRBD1 (6 bases). Deletions cut 7 bases from V and 0 bases from J, with 20 bases between. Germline loops: CDR1 SGHTS, CDR2 YDEGEE. The CDR3 has 17 residues. The CDR3 DNA is TGTGCCAGCCGCCTCCCGGACAGAATAGTTAGCAATCAGCCCCAGCATTTT. Amino acids: CASRLPDRIVSNQPQHF.

The count of this clone is one. The chain is built from TRBV6-2 or TRBV6-3 and TRBJ1-4; D call uncertain. Germline assignment: CDR1 MNHEY and CDR2 SVGEGT. This CDR3 has 17 residues. V was clipped by 0 bases and J by 0 bases, with 11 bases between them. CDR3 residues: CASSYSFREATNEKLFF. The CDR3 coding sequence is TGTGCCAGCAGTTACTCGTTTCGGGAAGCAACTAATGAAAAACTGTTTTTT.

This clone was counted a few times. The rearrangement joins TRBV4-1 to TRBJ1-5, with a weak D call TRBD1 (6 bases). Trimming cost V 0 bases and J 8 bases, with 17 bases left between them. The CDR3 length is 16 residues. Germline V gene sequence: CDR1 MGHRA, CDR2 YSYEKL. Here the CDR3 reads CASSQEGGRGMEPQHF. DNA of the CDR3: TGCGCCAGCAGCCAAGAAGGGGGGAGGGGGATGGAGCCCCAGCATTTT.

The V and J genes are TRBV11-2 and TRBJ2-5; 13 bases match TRBD2. This CDR3 contains 15 residues. V lost 5 bases to trimming and J lost 5 bases; unmatched junction nucleotides: 5. The V gene's germline CDR1 is SGHAT and CDR2 FQNNGV. For the CDR3, the DNA is TGTGCCAGCAGCCGACTAGCGGGGGGCCGGGAGACCCAGTACTTC. Residues: CASSRLAGGRETQYF.

The CDR3 sequence: CASSIGQGNRNQPQHF. CDR3 DNA sequence: TGTGCCAGTAGTATAGGACAGGGGAACCGCAATCAGCCCCAGCATTTT. The V call is TRBV19, the J call TRBJ1-5, with 8 bases fitting TRBD1. The CDR3 length is 16 residues. Germline assignment: CDR1 LNHDA and CDR2 SQIVND (reference sequence). V was pared by 1 base and J by 2 bases, with 4 bases of the junction left unmatched.

The V and J genes are TRBV4-2 and TRBJ2-1; TRBD2 matches 8 bases. CDR3 length: 15 residues. CDR1 and CDR2 (germline): LGHNA, YNFKEQ. The V gene end was trimmed by 5 bases and the J gene end by 6 bases; junction bases not matched to a gene: 9. The CDR3 nucleotides read TGTGCCAGCAGCAACGACGGGAGGGTGGCCAATGAGCAGTTCTTC. It translates to CASSNDGRVANEQFF.

The chain uses TRBV4-2 and TRBJ2-7, with D possibly matching TRBD2 (5 bases). The germline CDR1 and CDR2 sequences are LGHNA and YNFKEQ. The CDR3 length is 14 residues. V shed 0 bases and J shed 0 bases, with 6 bases lying between them. CDR3 sequence reads: CASSQDEGSYEQYF. The CDR3 coding sequence is TGTGCCAGCAGCCAAGATGAGGGCTCCTACGAGCAGTACTTC.

The chain is built from TRBV7-9 and TRBJ2-5, with a tentative D call TRBD2 (6 bases). V was trimmed by 3 bases and J by 6 bases, leaving 20 bases between them. This CDR3 has 16 residues. CDR1 and CDR2 (germline): SEHNR, FQNEAQ (reference sequence). CDR3 sequence reads: CASSFGPGGVGKTQYF. DNA of the CDR3: TGTGCCAGCAGCTTTGGGCCCGGGGGAGTGGGAAAGACCCAGTACTTC.

This clone was observed a handful of times. This sequence joins TRBV4-1 and TRBJ2-5; D not resolved. From germline, CDR1 is MGHRA and CDR2 YSYEKL. The ends were cut back, 0 bases at V and 7 bases at J, with 3 bases in the middle. The CDR3 is 11 residues long. The CDR3 spells CASSQEATQYF. Written as DNA, the CDR3 is TGCGCCAGCAGCCAAGAAGCGACCCAGTACTTC.

The rearrangement links TRBV12-3 or TRBV12-4 to TRBJ1-1, with 7 nucleotides matching TRBD1. The CDR3 spans 12 residues. V lost 5 bases to trimming and J lost 7 bases; unmatched junction nucleotides: 4. The CDR3, as DNA: TGTGCCAGCAGTCCCAGGGGGTATGAAGCTTTCTTT. Translation: CASSPRGYEAFF.

This clone was recorded only once. This chain links TRBV29-1 with TRBJ2-3; TRBD1 matches 8 bases. The CDR3 sequence is 14 residues long. V shed 4 bases and J 2 bases; nucleotides not matched to a gene: 5. Germline CDR1 reads SQVTM; CDR2 reads ANQGSEA. This CDR3 is CSVVTGASTDTQYF. CDR3 coding DNA: TGCAGCGTTGTGACAGGGGCCTCCACAGATACGCAGTATTTT.

This clone was seen just once. The rearrangement joins TRBV6-2 or TRBV6-3 to TRBJ1-2; no reliable D call. CDR3 length: 14 amino acids. V lost 5 bases to trimming and J lost 5 bases, with 15 bases between them. CDR1 is MNHEY and CDR2 is SVGEGT in the germline V gene. The CDR3 spells CASSQSTLTYGYTF. DNA for the CDR3: TGTGCCAGCAGTCAATCAACCCTTACTTATGGCTACACCTTC.

This chain connects TRBV27 to TRBJ2-3, with 13 nucleotides matching TRBD2. The J segment lost 8 bases and the V segment lost 2 bases, leaving 7 bases of the junction unmatched. The CDR3 is 16 residues long. Looked up from germline, CDR1 is MNHEY and CDR2 is SMNVEV (reference sequence). CDR3 coding DNA: TGTGCCAGCAGTTTAACTAGCGGGAGGGCTATCCCTACGCAGTATTTT. Its protein is CASSLTSGRAIPTQYF.

The chain joins TRBV27 to TRBJ1-2; 9 bases agree with TRBD1. From germline, CDR1 is MNHEY and CDR2 SMNVEV (reference sequence). Trimming took 6 bases from V and 4 from J; bases not matched to a gene: 9. The CDR3 has 15 residues. The CDR3 spells CASRPGQGGVYGYTF. As DNA, the CDR3 is TGTGCCAGCAGACCGGGACAGGGAGGGGTCTATGGCTACACCTTC.

The rearrangement uses TRBV27 and TRBJ2-1; 10 bases agree with TRBD1. After removal of 8 bases from V and 3 bases from J, the junction contained 1 base not matched to a gene. Germline V gene data show CDR1 as MNHEY and CDR2 as SMNVEV (reference sequence). This CDR3 is 13 amino acids long. CDR3 sequence: CASRTGGYNEQFF. CDR3 nucleotide sequence: TGTGCCAGCCGGACAGGGGGCTACAATGAGCAGTTCTTC.

In its sample, this clone was seen a few times. This chain connects TRBV11-2 to TRBJ1-1; D ambiguous. Trimming removed 2 bases from V and 5 bases from J, with 18 bases in between. Germline values: CDR1 SGHAT, CDR2 FQNNGV. The CDR3 extends over 16 amino acids. CDR3 residues: CASSLKYRRSGTEAFF. The CDR3 DNA is TGTGCCAGCAGCTTAAAATACCGGAGGTCTGGGACTGAAGCTTTCTTT.

This clone was detected only once. The CDR3 region has the DNA TGTGCCAGCAGGAGGAGGACAGGGGGGACCTACGAGCAGTACTTC. Its translation: CASRRRTGGTYEQYF. The V and J genes are TRBV2 and TRBJ2-7, with 10 nucleotides matching TRBD1. This CDR3 contains 15 residues. The V segment lost 6 bases and the J segment 2 bases; nucleotides outside the gene matches: 7. Germline CDR1 SNHLY, CDR2 FYNNEI.

This rearrangement joins TRBV28 to TRBJ1-2, with a weak D call TRBD1 (6 bases). CDR3 length: 13 residues. V was trimmed by 8 bases and J by 5 bases, leaving 15 bases between them. Germline lookup yields CDR1 MDHEN and CDR2 SYDVKM. The CDR3 loop reads CASGPGHTYGYTF. The CDR3 nucleotides read TGTGCCAGCGGCCCGGGACACACTTATGGCTACACCTTC.

In this sample, this clone turned up once. This chain joins TRBV19 and TRBJ1-3, with 7 bases identical to TRBD1. J was trimmed by 7 bases and V by 7 bases; bases with no gene match: 10. CDR1 and CDR2 (germline): LNHDA, SQIVND (reference sequence). This CDR3 contains 14 residues. CDR3 region: CASTRRGLWNTIYF. The CDR3 DNA follows: TGTGCCAGTACGAGAAGGGGGCTTTGGAACACCATATATTTT.

V usage is TRBV18 and J usage is TRBJ2-2; no definite D call. This CDR3 comprises 16 residues. The V end was cut by 0 bases, the J end by 5 bases, with 13 bases between. The germline CDR1 and CDR2 sequences are KGHSH and LQKENI. CDR3 sequence reads: CASSPPPGSLTGELFF. CDR3 sequence (DNA): TGTGCCAGCTCACCACCCCCTGGCAGTTTAACCGGGGAGCTGTTTTTT.

This clone has just one count. The chain couples TRBV11-2 to TRBJ2-2; D is uncertain. The CDR3 has 15 amino acids. With 2 bases removed from V and 0 bases from J, the gap between germline ends came to 7 bases. Germline V gene sequence: CDR1 SGHAT, CDR2 FQNNGV. The CDR3 DNA is TGTGCCAGCAGCTTAACTAAATCGAACACCGGGGAGCTGTTTTTT. Translation: CASSLTKSNTGELFF. Full variable domain (missing parts from reference TRBV11-2 and TRBJ2-2): EAGVAQSPRYKIIEKRQSVAFWCNPISGHATLYWYQQILGQGPKLLIQFQNNGVVDDSQLPKDRFSAERLKGVDSTLKIQPAKLEDSAVYLCASSLTKSNTGELFFGEGSRLTVL.

The chain joins TRBV19 to TRBJ1-1, with 10 bases aligning to TRBD1. The V gene end was trimmed by 7 bases and the J gene end by 1 base; junction bases not matched to a gene: 6. CDR3 length equals 15 residues. Germline CDR1 LNHDA, CDR2 SQIVND (reference sequence). The CDR3: CASTDRGAGNTEAFF. CDR3 in DNA: TGTGCCAGTACGGACAGGGGGGCGGGGAACACTGAAGCTTTCTTT.